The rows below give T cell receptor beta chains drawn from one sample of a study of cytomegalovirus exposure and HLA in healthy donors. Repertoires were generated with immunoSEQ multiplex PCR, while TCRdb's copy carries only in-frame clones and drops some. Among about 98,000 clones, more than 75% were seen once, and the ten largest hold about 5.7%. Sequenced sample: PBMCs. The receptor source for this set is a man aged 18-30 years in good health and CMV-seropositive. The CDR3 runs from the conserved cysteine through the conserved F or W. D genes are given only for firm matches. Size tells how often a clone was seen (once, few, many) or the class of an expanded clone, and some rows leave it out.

CASSWEKLREQYF | TGTGCCAGCAGCTGGGAGAAATTAAGGGAGCAGTACTTC | . | . | TRBJ2-7 | TRBV7-9
CASSLGQEGQPQHF | TGCGCCAGCAGCTTGGGGCAGGAGGGTCAGCCCCAGCATTTT | . | . | TRBJ1-5 | TRBV5-1
CASSFPQGADGGYTF | TGTGCCAGCAGCTTCCCTCAGGGGGCGGACGGTGGCTACACCTTC | TRBD1 | . | TRBJ1-2 | TRBV5-6
CASRGTEANYGYTF | TGTGCCAGCAGAGGGACAGAAGCAAACTATGGCTACACCTTC | TRBD1 | . | TRBJ1-2 | TRBV9
CASSLGPSGGAGYEQYF | TGTGCCAGCAGCTTAGGCCCTAGCGGGGGGGCGGGGTACGAGCAGTACTTC | TRBD2 | . | TRBJ2-7 | TRBV11-2
CASSTNREGPGETQYF | TGTGCCAGCAGTACCAATAGGGAGGGCCCGGGGGAGACCCAGTACTTC | TRBD2 | . | TRBJ2-5 | TRBV28
CASSLSTGANEKLFF | TGTGCCAGCAGCCTTTCGACAGGGGCTAATGAAAAACTGTTTTTT | TRBD1 | . | TRBJ1-4 | TRBV7-2
CASSSRENYGYTF | TGTGCCAGCAGCTCGAGGGAGAACTATGGCTACACCTTC | . | . | TRBJ1-2 | TRBV6-5
CASSLGLGAGETQYF | TGTGCCAGCAGCTTAGGTCTGGGGGCAGGAGAGACCCAGTACTTC | . | few | TRBJ2-5 | TRBV11-3
CASSQLAGGTDTQYF | TGTGCCAGCAGCCAACTAGCGGGGGGCACAGATACGCAGTATTTT | TRBD2 | . | TRBJ2-3 | TRBV4-2
CASSDRGYGYTF | TGTGCCAGCAGTGACAGGGGTTATGGCTACACCTTC | . | . | TRBJ1-2 | TRBV2
CASSSDRDNYGYTF | TGTGCCAGCAGCTCGGACAGGGATAACTATGGCTACACCTTC | TRBD1 | once | TRBJ1-2 | TRBV7-8
CASSLDRGASNTGELFF | TGTGCCAGCAGCTTAGATCGGGGGGCGAGTAACACCGGGGAGCTGTTTTTT | . | few | TRBJ2-2 | TRBV11-3
CASSRDMQEQYF | TGCGCCAGCAGTCGGGACATGCAAGAGCAGTACTTC | . | . | TRBJ2-7 | TRBV5-1
CATSSETAGQGFYGYTF | TGTGCCACCAGCAGCGAAACCGCGGGACAGGGATTCTATGGCTACACCTTC | TRBD1 | few | TRBJ1-2 | TRBV15
CASSLVGTSQETQYF | TGTGCCAGCAGCTTAGTGGGCACCAGCCAAGAGACCCAGTACTTC | . | . | TRBJ2-5 | TRBV7-2
CASSESGQGDYEQYF | TGTGCCAGTAGCGAATCGGGACAGGGGGATTACGAGCAGTACTTC | TRBD1 | . | TRBJ2-7 | TRBV19
CASSRDRYEAFF | TGTGCCAGCAGCCGGGACAGATACGAAGCTTTCTTT | TRBD1 | once | TRBJ1-1 | TRBV5-6
CASVKIGEGGELFF | TGTGCCAGCGTTAAAATAGGGGAAGGCGGGGAGCTGTTTTTT | . | once | TRBJ2-2 | TRBV21-1
CASSLAAALQETQYF | TGTGCCAGCAGCTTAGCGGCAGCGTTGCAAGAGACCCAGTACTTC | . | . | TRBJ2-5 | TRBV7-2
CATSRVSDTQYF | TGTGCCACCAGCAGAGTTTCGGATACGCAGTATTTT | . | . | TRBJ2-3 | TRBV15
CASSQELVRTRIIYEQYF | TGCGCCAGCAGCCAAGAGTTGGTCAGGACTAGAATTATTTACGAGCAGTACTTC | TRBD2 | . | TRBJ2-7 | TRBV4-3
CASSQGPAGEDTQYF | TGCGCCAGCAGCCAAGGGCCGGCAGGGGAAGATACGCAGTATTTT | . | . | TRBJ2-3 | TRBV4-1
CASSLGGLAGTSTGELFF | TGTGCCAGCAGCTTAGGGGGACTAGCGGGAACCAGCACCGGGGAGCTGTTTTTT | TRBD2 | . | TRBJ2-2 | TRBV7-2
CASSLQTGGFSGYTF | TGTGCCAGCAGCCTGCAGACAGGGGGCTTCTCTGGCTACACCTTC | TRBD1 | . | TRBJ1-2 | TRBV7-2
CASSLDLSHAEQYF | TGTGCCAGCAGCTTAGACCTGAGCCATGCCGAGCAGTACTTC | . | few | TRBJ2-7 | TRBV11-2
CASSPWAGDGKLFF | TGTGCCAGCAGTCCTTGGGCGGGGGACGGAAAACTGTTTTTT | . | . | TRBJ1-4 | TRBV27
CASSGQGNQPQHF | TGTGCCAGCAGTGGACAGGGAAATCAGCCCCAGCATTTT | TRBD1 | . | TRBJ1-5 | TRBV27
CASSFIQRGGSDTQYF | TGCGCCAGCAGCTTCATCCAGCGGGGGGGATCAGATACGCAGTATTTT | TRBD2 | . | TRBJ2-3 | TRBV5-1
CASSEALLTPYEQYF | TGTGCCAGCAGTGAAGCCCTCCTTACACCTTACGAGCAGTACTTC | . | . | TRBJ2-7 | TRBV6-1
CASSPTGTGAGELFF | TGTGCCAGTAGTCCGACAGGGACGGGAGCCGGGGAGCTGTTTTTT | . | . | TRBJ2-2 | TRBV19
CASSAAQGSGTEAFF | TGTGCCAGCAGCGCGGCTCAGGGGTCGGGCACTGAAGCTTTCTTT | . | . | TRBJ1-1 | TRBV7-2
CASSPGVTDTQYF | TGCGCCAGCAGCCCCGGGGTAACAGATACGCAGTATTTT | . | once | TRBJ2-3 | TRBV5-1
CASSQGVLVDTQYF | TGTGCCAGCAGCCAGGGAGTATTGGTAGATACGCAGTATTTT | . | . | TRBJ2-3 | TRBV14
CASSFGQSLNEKLFF | TGCGCCAGCAGCTTCGGACAGTCACTAAATGAAAAACTGTTTTTT | . | . | TRBJ1-4 | TRBV5-1
CASGRQASNQPQHF | TGTGCCAGCGGCAGACAGGCGAGCAATCAGCCCCAGCATTTT | . | . | TRBJ1-5 | TRBV5-5
CASSDSHSRLSYNEQFF | TGTGCCAGCAGTGACTCGCATAGCCGTTTATCCTACAATGAGCAGTTCTTC | . | . | TRBJ2-1 | TRBV6-4
CASSMLGDYEQYF | TGTGCCAGTAGTATGCTCGGGGACTACGAGCAGTACTTC | . | . | TRBJ2-7 | TRBV19
CASSLDQGASANTGELFF | TGCGCCAGCAGCTTGGACCAGGGGGCGAGCGCGAACACCGGGGAGCTGTTTTTT | TRBD1 | once | TRBJ2-2 | TRBV5-1
CASSPGQENIQYF | TGTGCCAGCAGCCCGGGACAAGAAAACATTCAGTACTTC | . | medium-sized | TRBJ2-4 | TRBV5-4
CASTRGGTDTQYF | TGTGCCAGCACCCGGGGGGGCACAGATACGCAGTATTTT | TRBD2 | . | TRBJ2-3 | TRBV5-5
CASSLPDSPFNYGYTF | TGTGCCAGCTCACTACCGGACAGTCCTTTTAACTATGGCTACACCTTC | . | few | TRBJ1-2 | TRBV18
CASRDRGQTEAFF | TGTGCCAGCAGGGACAGGGGTCAAACTGAAGCTTTCTTT | TRBD1 | many | TRBJ1-1 | TRBV28
CASSELAGGRSYNEQFF | TGTGCCAGCAGTGAACTAGCGGGGGGGAGGTCCTACAATGAGCAGTTCTTC | TRBD2 | . | TRBJ2-1 | TRBV2
CASSLTPERPQHF | TGTGCCAGCAGCTTAACACCGGAGAGGCCCCAGCATTTT | . | . | TRBJ1-5 | TRBV7-3
CASSGSGQAAQPQHF | TGTGCCAGCAGTGGGTCTGGACAGGCAGCGCAGCCCCAGCATTTT | TRBD1 | . | TRBJ1-5 | TRBV6-1
CASSLQGTTNEKLFF | TGTGCCAGCAGCTTACAGGGGACGACTAATGAAAAACTGTTTTTT | . | . | TRBJ1-4 | TRBV7-2
CASSASGTTADTQYF | TGTGCCAGCAGTGCCTCCGGGACTACTGCAGATACGCAGTATTTT | TRBD2 | . | TRBJ2-3 | TRBV28
CASSGVSADQETQYF | TGTGCCAGCAGTGGTGTTTCGGCGGACCAAGAGACCCAGTACTTC | . | . | TRBJ2-5 | TRBV2
CASSKDRGKGEKLFF | TGTGCCAGCAGCAAAGACAGGGGTAAGGGTGAAAAACTGTTTTTT | . | . | TRBJ1-4 | TRBV21-1
CASSPVVSGANVLTF | TGTGCCAGCTCACCCGTCGTCTCTGGGGCCAACGTCCTGACTTTC | . | . | TRBJ2-6 | TRBV18
CASSPPSTANTEAFF | TGTGCCAGCTCACCGCCCTCTACAGCGAACACTGAAGCTTTCTTT | . | . | TRBJ1-1 | TRBV18
CASIRIQPGGSYEQYF | TGTGCCAGCATTCGAATACAGCCGGGAGGGTCCTACGAGCAGTACTTC | TRBD2 | . | TRBJ2-7 | TRBV9
CASSIQTNTGELFF | TGTGCCAGTAGTATTCAGACGAACACCGGGGAGCTGTTTTTT | . | once | TRBJ2-2 | TRBV19
CASSMWTGTFYNEQFF | TGTGCCAGTAGTATGTGGACAGGGACATTCTACAATGAGCAGTTCTTC | TRBD1 | once | TRBJ2-1 | TRBV19
CAISESTGGQETQYF | TGTGCCATCAGTGAGTCGACGGGAGGCCAAGAGACCCAGTACTTC | TRBD2 | . | TRBJ2-5 | TRBV10-3
CASSVVAGLADKQFF | TGTGCCAGCAGCGTAGTGGCGGGACTAGCGGATAAGCAGTTCTTC | TRBD2 | . | TRBJ2-1 | TRBV9
CASREIPNEKLFF | TGTGCCAGCAGAGAGATACCAAATGAAAAACTGTTTTTT | . | . | TRBJ1-4 | TRBV5-4
CASSPGTGLEYGYTF | TGTGCCAGCAGTCCGGGGACAGGGCTTGAATATGGCTACACCTTC | TRBD1 | . | TRBJ1-2 | TRBV27
CASSGQGTYEQYF | TGTGCCAGCAGTGGACAGGGTACCTACGAGCAGTACTTC | TRBD1 | once | TRBJ2-7 | TRBV6-5